Listed below are T cell receptor beta chains from one sample, sequenced in a study of monozygotic twins with inflammatory bowel disease. No DNA is given; TCRdb re-called the 5' RACE reads and lists each CDR3 protein once. This table holds around 410,000 distinct CDR3 sequences. Material: blood. The receptors were gathered from a human donor with ulcerative colitis or Crohn's disease, or a healthy co-twin of an affected twin (not recorded which). CDR3s include the opening cysteine and the closing phenylalanine or tryptophan. The size entry is marked missing in some rows and otherwise reads once, few, many or a size class.

size: NA; J: TRBJ1-2; V: TRBV2; CDR3: CARARILFEGNYGYTF
size: NA; J: TRBJ1-2; V: TRBV5-5; CDR3: CASSLALSTGGINYGYTF
size: NA; J: TRBJ2-1; V: TRBV4-3; CDR3: CASSQGARDRGLNEQFF
size: NA; J: TRBJ1-1; V: TRBV2; CDR3: CASSPMGRGAEAFF
size: NA; J: TRBJ2-7; V: TRBV10-3; CDR3: CAIGMGQGFYEQYF
size: NA; J: TRBJ2-1; V: TRBV15; CDR3: CATSRRDEAPDDEQFF
size: NA; J: TRBJ1-5; V: TRBV7-2; CDR3: CASSFSQGQPQHF
size: NA; J: TRBJ2-5; V: TRBV5-1; CDR3: CASSTQGGGETQYF
size: NA; J: TRBJ2-3; V: TRBV6-5; CDR3: CASSKGLVDTQYF
size: NA; J: TRBJ2-1; V: TRBV15; CDR3: CATSKGASSYNEQFF
size: NA; J: TRBJ2-7; V: TRBV20-1; CDR3: CSARRTGQGVEQYF
size: NA; J: TRBJ1-1; V: TRBV5-5; CDR3: CASSLDPGAREAFF
size: NA; J: TRBJ2-2; V: TRBV3-1; CDR3: CASSKSDLTGELFF
size: NA; J: TRBJ1-5; V: TRBV20-1; CDR3: CSARDLGRTYNQPQHF
size: NA; J: TRBJ1-2; V: TRBV4-3; CDR3: CASSQDPTTLLNYGYTF
size: NA; J: TRBJ1-5; V: TRBV10-2; CDR3: CASSEGRGDRNQPQHF
size: NA; J: TRBJ2-2; V: TRBV7-3; CDR3: CASSPGTRDTGELFF
size: NA; J: TRBJ2-3; V: TRBV20-1; CDR3: CSARTMADTQYF
size: NA; J: TRBJ1-5; V: TRBV28; CDR3: CASTPAEQGVTQHF
size: NA; J: TRBJ2-3; V: TRBV20-1; CDR3: CSAKGGLAPGTQYF
size: NA; J: TRBJ2-7; V: TRBV5-1; CDR3: CASSTRTAAYEQYF
size: NA; J: TRBJ2-7; V: TRBV7-2; CDR3: CASGGGINEQYF
size: NA; J: TRBJ2-7; V: TRBV20-1; CDR3: CSGRRGCEQYF
size: NA; J: TRBJ2-5; V: TRBV18; CDR3: CASSPLRGPHQETQYF
size: NA; J: TRBJ2-5; V: TRBV7-8; CDR3: CASSQQSPGQQETQYF
size: NA; J: TRBJ2-5; V: TRBV7-2; CDR3: CASSYRGRETQYF
size: NA; J: TRBJ1-2; V: TRBV5-6; CDR3: CASSFVENYGYTF
size: NA; J: TRBJ2-3; V: TRBV20-1; CDR3: CSPRGGGPTDTQYF
size: NA; J: TRBJ2-7; V: TRBV29-1; CDR3: CSVEDSYEQYF
size: NA; J: TRBJ2-3; V: TRBV5-4; CDR3: CASSSVAGGPDTQYF
size: NA; J: TRBJ1-2; V: TRBV4-3; CDR3: CASSQDPDTLYGYTF
size: NA; J: TRBJ2-2; V: TRBV10-3; CDR3: CAISESGTTNTGELFF
size: NA; J: TRBJ2-7; V: TRBV6-2/TRBV6-3; CDR3: CASSSTGTVYEQYF
size: large; J: TRBJ2-7; V: TRBV7-2; CDR3: CASSFPGGLISYEQYF